In its sample, the clone carrying this T cell receptor beta chain was seen many times. The authors' processing: From reference gene primer amplification, estimates of nucleated cell counts were derived. Produced via immunoSEQ multiplex PCR; TCRdb's table is partial and in-frame only. That table is the source of V, J and clone size, and D and trimming were worked out from the DNA. The sample gives hundreds of thousands of clones, roughly 85% of which show up once; about 4.6% is in the top ten. This specimen belongs to a study of blood T cell repertoires in COVID-19. Self-reported history from a screening survey and questionnaire set each donor's cohort. The germline gives CDR1 SGHTA, CDR2 FQGNSA. There are 14 residues in the CDR3. After removal of 1 base from V and 10 bases from J, the junction contained 7 bases not matched to a gene.

V gene TRBV7-2 combines with J gene TRBJ2-1; 7 bases map to TRBD2. The receptor comes from a woman aged 45-59 years who had been exposed to COVID-19. Sequencing input: PBMCs or T cells enriched from blood (not recorded which). Written as DNA, the CDR3 is TGTGCCAGCAGCTTAGGAGGCGGGGGAGGGGAGCAGTTCTTC. It yields the protein CASSLGGGGGEQFF.